This TCR beta chain was found in a study of T cell responses to AZD1222 COVID-19 vaccine. Deletions cut 3 bases from V and 4 bases from J, with 12 bases between. In germline, CDR1 is SGHAT, CDR2 FQDESV (reference sequence). The CDR3 is 14 residues long. The data were produced by immunoSEQ multiplex PCR, yet TCRdb's version contains in-frame clones alone and is incomplete. The data contain about 120,000 clones, 88% of them singletons. This rearrangement joins TRBV11-1 to TRBJ1-1; D is unresolved. This clonotype originated in an adult in good health. The material was peripheral blood, obtained on day 0 of AZD1222 vaccination. In DNA form, the CDR3 reads TGTGCCAGCAGCTTGAACTTAATTAGCACTGAAGCTTTCTTT. Residues: CASSLNLISTEAFF.